The 21 T cell receptor beta chains below all came from one sample that was sequenced in a study of cytomegalovirus exposure and HLA in healthy donors. Use of 60 Vbeta and 13 Jbeta primers characterized the PCR. TCRdb's table, derived via immunoSEQ multiplex PCR, lists solely in-frame clones and lacks some. The sample shows 95,000 to 150,000 clones, over 65% of them seen only once. Sequencing was done on a sample of PBMCs. Receptors originate from a young man in good health and CMV-seronegative.

J is TRBJ2-3 and V is TRBV7-2; weak D call: TRBD1 (6 bases). The length of the CDR3 is 12 residues. V lost 5 bases and J lost 8, with 11 bases in between. Looked up from germline, CDR1 is SGHTA and CDR2 is FQGNSA. The CDR3 coding sequence is TGTGCCAGCAGCCAGGGGTCCGGTACGCAGTATTTT. Amino acid sequence: CASSQGSGTQYF.

The V gene is TRBV7-2, the J gene TRBJ2-7, with TRBD2 matching 7 bases. V shed 6 bases and J 5 bases; nucleotides not matched to a gene: 4. This CDR3 has 12 amino acids. Germline V gives CDR1 SGHTA, CDR2 FQGNSA. This CDR3 reads CASRNGGDEQYF. CDR3 nucleotide sequence: TGTGCCAGCAGGAATGGGGGGGACGAGCAGTACTTC.

The gene calls are TRBV19 and TRBJ2-7, with 11 positions matching TRBD2. The CDR3 has 16 residues. Trimming cost V 1 base and J 3 bases; bases outside gene matches: 5. The germline V gene has CDR1 LNHDA and CDR2 SQIVND (reference sequence). CDR3 loop: CASSIGLAGTLYEQYF. The CDR3 DNA reads TGTGCCAGTAGTATAGGACTAGCGGGGACGCTCTACGAGCAGTACTTC.

J is TRBJ2-3 and V is TRBV2, with D uncertain. CDR3 length: 11 amino acids. The ends were cut back, 5 bases at V and 6 bases at J, with 6 bases in the middle. In germline, CDR1 is SNHLY, CDR2 FYNNEI. CDR3 loop: CASSSTDTQYF. CDR3 bases: TGTGCCAGCAGTTCTACCGATACGCAGTATTTT.

There are a few counts of this clone. The rearrangement joins TRBV11-2 to TRBJ2-7; 9 bases are shared with TRBD1. J gave up 1 base and V 4 bases, and 5 bases lay outside the gene matches. This CDR3 contains 15 residues. CDR1 and CDR2 from the germline V gene are SGHAT and FQNNGV. The CDR3 DNA follows: TGTGCCAGCAGCTATGGGACAGGGAAATCCTACGAGCAGTACTTC. Translated: CASSYGTGKSYEQYF. The full variable domain, its missing parts supplied by reference TRBV11-2 and TRBJ2-7, is EAGVAQSPRYKIIEKRQSVAFWCNPISGHATLYWYQQILGQGPKLLIQFQNNGVVDDSQLPKDRFSAERLKGVDSTLKIQPAKLEDSAVYLCASSYGTGKSYEQYFGPGTRLTVT.

The chain combines TRBV5-5 with TRBJ1-1; D remains unclear. Germline loops: CDR1 SGHKS, CDR2 YYEKEE (reference sequence). V was cut by 0 bases and J by 2 bases, with 5 bases left in between. The CDR3 has 13 residues. CDR3 in amino acids: CASSLDINTEAFF. The CDR3 DNA sequence: TGTGCCAGCAGCTTGGACATTAACACTGAAGCTTTCTTT.

The chain carries TRBV7-3 and TRBJ2-7; tentatively, D is TRBD2 (6 bases). CDR1 SGHTA and CDR2 FQGTGA come from the germline V gene. With 5 bases removed from V and 4 bases from J, the gap between germline ends came to 15 bases. This CDR3 comprises 14 residues. The CDR3 loop reads CASSPGGAQYEQYF. CDR3 sequence (DNA): TGTGCCAGCAGCCCTGGCGGGGCGCAATACGAGCAGTACTTC.

This sequence joins TRBV5-1 and TRBJ1-2, with a tentative D call TRBD1 (5 bases). CDR1 SGHRS and CDR2 YFSETQ come from the germline V gene. This CDR3 has 14 amino acids. Trimming left V 4 bases short and J 4 bases short, with 14 bases between. Written as DNA, the CDR3 is TGCGCCAGCAGCCCTTCAGACAGTCTCTATGGCTACACCTTC. Residues: CASSPSDSLYGYTF.

The rearrangement joins TRBV4-3 to TRBJ2-6; D gene uncertain. Per the germline V gene, CDR1 is LGHNA and CDR2 is YSLEER. The germline V and J ends were trimmed by 3 bases and 4 bases, with 7 bases remaining between them. This CDR3 region has 14 residues. The CDR3 loop reads CASSHRSGANVLTF. In DNA form, the CDR3 reads TGCGCCAGCAGCCACCGTTCCGGGGCCAACGTCCTGACTTTC.

The V call is TRBV7-9, the J call TRBJ1-2, with 7 bases identical to TRBD1. V was clipped by 1 base and J by 8 bases; unmatched bases: 13. Germline V gene lookup returns CDR1 SEHNR and CDR2 FQNEAQ (reference sequence). This CDR3 has 16 residues. Written as DNA, the CDR3 is TGTGCCAGCAGCTTAGGGGACAGAGGAAGCTTAGGAGGCTACACCTTC. It encodes CASSLGDRGSLGGYTF.

V usage is TRBV11-2 and J usage is TRBJ2-3; TRBD2 matches 14 bases. The CDR3 has 17 amino acids. The V gene's germline CDR1 is SGHAT and CDR2 FQNNGV. J lost 1 base, V lost 2 bases, and 2 bases had no gene match. The CDR3 here is CASSLMGLAGGTDTQYF. CDR3 nucleotide sequence: TGTGCCAGCAGCTTAATGGGACTAGCGGGGGGCACAGATACGCAGTATTTT.

The chain recombines TRBV5-6 with TRBJ1-4, with TRBD1 matching over 9 bases. Trimming cost V 2 bases and J 8 bases; bases outside gene matches: 4. Germline assignment: CDR1 SGHDT and CDR2 YYEEEE. This CDR3 is built from 14 residues. The chain's CDR3 is CASSLGDRDEKLFF. DNA for the CDR3: TGTGCCAGCAGCTTAGGGGACAGGGACGAAAAACTGTTTTTT. The full variable domain, with the rest looked up from reference TRBV5-6 and TRBJ1-4, is DAGVTQSPTHLIKTRGQQVTLRCSPKSGHDTVSWYQQALGQGPQFIFQYYEEEERQRGNFPDRFSGHQFPNYSSELNVNALLLGDSALYLCASSLGDRDEKLFFGSGTQLSVL.

The V call is TRBV6-1, the J call TRBJ2-2; 12 positions match TRBD2. V was clipped by 4 bases and J by 0 bases; unmatched bases: 3. Germline V CDR1 and CDR2: MNHNS, SASEGT. The CDR3 totals 17 residues. The DNA of the CDR3 is TGTGCCAGCAGTGTGACTAGCGGGGGCCCGAACACCGGGGAGCTGTTTTTT. Translation gives CASSVTSGGPNTGELFF.

This clone was found a few times. The rearrangement uses TRBV15 and TRBJ2-7, with 7 bases aligning to TRBD2. Germline V gene data show CDR1 as LNHNV and CDR2 as YYDKDF (reference sequence). The length of the CDR3 is 14 residues. The V segment lost 0 bases and the J segment 6 bases; nucleotides outside the gene matches: 5. The CDR3 is CATSRDIERGEQYF. CDR3 sequence (DNA): TGTGCCACCAGCAGAGATATAGAGCGGGGCGAGCAGTACTTC.

A note on this clone: Sequence at one end of the junction differs from germline and may be a read error. V usage is TRBV7-9 and J usage is TRBJ1-1; possibly TRBD1 for D (5 bases). Germline lookup yields CDR1 SEHNR and CDR2 FQNEAQ (reference sequence). The CDR3 sequence is 13 residues long. The CDR3 DNA reads as TGTTCCAGCAGCTTGCAGGGAGGCACTGAAGCTTTCTTT. It translates to CSSSLQGGTEAFF.

The V and J genes are TRBV5-6 and TRBJ1-2; 9 bases are a match to TRBD1. The V gene end was trimmed by 1 base and the J gene end by 7 bases; junction bases not matched to a gene: 11. Per germline, CDR1 SGHDT and CDR2 YYEEEE. The CDR3 totals 16 residues. The CDR3: CASSLLTGTGFGGYTF. The CDR3 nucleotides read TGTGCCAGCAGCTTGCTTACCGGGACAGGGTTTGGTGGCTACACCTTC.

This chain joins TRBV5-1 and TRBJ2-7; 9 bases match TRBD2. The V and J ends lost 3 bases and 2 bases, in that order; junction bases with no gene match: 6. CDR1 is SGHRS and CDR2 is YFSETQ in the germline V gene. The CDR3 is 15 amino acids. The DNA for the CDR3 is TGCGCCAGCAGCTGGAAGCGGGGGGATGCCTACGAGCAGTACTTC. Translating gives CASSWKRGDAYEQYF.

This chain links TRBV6-9 with TRBJ2-7, with 9 bases matching TRBD1. Germline trimming cut 1 base from V and 5 bases from J; bases unmatched to any gene: 6. CDR1 MNHGY and CDR2 SVAAGI come from the germline V gene. The CDR3 extends over 15 amino acids. This CDR3 reads CASSYCGQGIHEQYF. Here the CDR3 DNA reads TGTGCCAGCAGTTATTGCGGACAGGGGATCCACGAGCAGTACTTC.

This chain joins TRBV10-1 and TRBJ2-2, with 10 bases fitting TRBD1. This CDR3 contains 17 residues. From germline, CDR1 is WNHNN and CDR2 SYGVQD (reference sequence). Trimming at V came to 6 bases and at J to 2 bases, leaving 9 bases not matched to a gene. The chain's CDR3 is CASSLRRTGGNTGELFF. The CDR3 region has the DNA TGCGCCAGCAGCCTTCGGCGGACAGGGGGAAACACCGGGGAGCTGTTTTTT.

The rearrangement uses TRBV19 and TRBJ2-5; 11 positions match TRBD1. This CDR3 contains 16 residues. Germline V CDR1 and CDR2: LNHDA, SQIVND (reference sequence). V dropped 1 base and J dropped 4; count of bases not matched to a gene: 5. Written as DNA, the CDR3 is TGTGCCAGTAGTATAGCCGGGACAGGGGGTAGAGAGACCCAGTACTTC. Its translation: CASSIAGTGGRETQYF.

This clone has just a few counts. The chain combines TRBV19 with TRBJ2-7; D remains unclear. Trimming cost V 11 bases and J 7 bases, with 9 bases left between them. Germline CDR1 LNHDA, CDR2 SQIVND (reference sequence). The CDR3 sequence is 9 residues long. CDR3 bases: TGTGCCCCCGTCGGGGAGCAGTACTTC. It translates to CAPVGEQYF.